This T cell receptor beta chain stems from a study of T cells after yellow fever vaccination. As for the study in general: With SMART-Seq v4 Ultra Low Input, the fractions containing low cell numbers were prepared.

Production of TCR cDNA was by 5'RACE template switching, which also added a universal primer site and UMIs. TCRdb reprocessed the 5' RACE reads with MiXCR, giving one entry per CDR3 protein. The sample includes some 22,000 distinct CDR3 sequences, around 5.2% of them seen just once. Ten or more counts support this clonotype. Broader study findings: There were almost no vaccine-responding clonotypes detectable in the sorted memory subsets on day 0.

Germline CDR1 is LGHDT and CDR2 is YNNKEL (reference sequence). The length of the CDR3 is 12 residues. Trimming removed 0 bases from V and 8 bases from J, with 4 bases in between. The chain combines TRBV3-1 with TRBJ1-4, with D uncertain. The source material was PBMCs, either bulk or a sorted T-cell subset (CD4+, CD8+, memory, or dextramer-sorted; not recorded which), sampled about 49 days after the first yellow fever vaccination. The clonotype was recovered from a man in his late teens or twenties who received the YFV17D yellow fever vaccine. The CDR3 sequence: CASSQEGEKLFF. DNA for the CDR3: TGTGCCAGCAGCCAAGAAGGGGAAAAACTGTTTTTT.